Sequencing of this TCR beta chain was carried out in a study of T cell changes during pregnancy in multiple sclerosis. CDR3 length: 16 amino acids. The V end was cut by 3 bases, the J end by 4 bases, with 19 bases between. Germline loops: CDR1 SGHKS, CDR2 YYEKEE (reference sequence). Only in-frame clones appear in the TCRdb table, and some are missing; sequencing was by immunoSEQ multiplex PCR. The sample lists about 67,000 clones, 80% to 90% occurring once. This chain connects TRBV5-5 to TRBJ2-5; no clear D gene. The receptor's source is a female donor with multiple sclerosis, enrolled in a pregnancy study. The specimen was peripheral blood, collected in the first trimester of pregnancy. Here the CDR3 DNA reads TGTGCCAGCAGCTGGAACCCCGTTGGTAACAGAGAGACCCAGTACTTC. The encoded protein is CASSWNPVGNRETQYF.